This TCR beta chain was captured by sequencing in a study of blood T cell repertoires in COVID-19. The germline V gene has CDR1 LGHDT and CDR2 YNNKEL (reference sequence). V shed 5 bases, J shed 6 bases, and the junction held 7 bases outside the gene matches. The length of the CDR3 is 15 residues. Libraries were prepared by immunoSEQ multiplex PCR; TCRdb keeps only in-frame clonotypes and omits some of them. The data show about 250,000 clones, nearly 90% seen once. The sequence derives from a woman younger than 45 with acute COVID-19. Sequencing was performed on PBMCs or T cells enriched from blood (not recorded which). The chain joins TRBV3-1 (or the pseudogene TRBV3-2) to TRBJ1-4, with 9 bases aligning to TRBD1. The CDR3 nucleotides are TGTGCCAGCAGCTTCTTCCGGGACAGGGATGAAAAACTGTTTTTT. This encodes CASSFFRDRDEKLFF.